Shown below are 25 T cell receptor beta chains from a single sample sequenced in a study of T cells in Graves' hyperthyroidism and ophthalmopathy. RNA transcripts were the template for amplifying TCR beta CDR3 regions. The TCR CDR3 was amplified in a first-round RT-PCR using the HTBI primer set. TCRdb reprocessed the multiplex PCR reads with MiXCR, giving one entry per CDR3 protein. The sample has nearly 600,000 distinct CDR3 sequences, over 11% seen once. The sample taken for sequencing was blood. The receptors stem from a woman in her twenties or thirties with Graves' hyperthyroidism that later progressed to Graves' ophthalmopathy.

The rearrangement links TRBV4-1 to TRBJ2-3; D is undetermined. Trimming removed 10 bases from V and 2 bases from J, with 19 bases in between. Per the germline V gene, CDR1 is MGHRA and CDR2 is YSYEKL. The CDR3 consists of 15 residues. DNA for the CDR3: TGCGCCACCTCCTTTCGCGGCTTCGACACAGATACGCAGTATTTT. Residues: CATSFRGFDTDTQYF.

In nucleotides, the CDR3 is TGTGCCAGCAGCTCTAAGCGGGAGGGGCTTAGCGAGCAGTACTTC. This translates into CASSSKREGLSEQYF. The chain employs TRBV13 and TRBJ2-7; 10 bases map to TRBD2. CDR1 PRHDT and CDR2 FYEKMQ come from the germline V gene (reference sequence). This CDR3 contains 15 residues. Trimming removed 4 bases from V and 6 bases from J; junction bases left unmatched: 9.

This clonotype was observed once. This could be a read error, since a much larger clone is one nucleotide away. This rearrangement joins TRBV3-1 to TRBJ2-1; D unclear. Per germline, CDR1 LGHDT and CDR2 YNNKEL (reference sequence). V gave up 0 bases and J gave up 12 bases, with 12 bases separating them. The CDR3 has 13 amino acids. The CDR3 sequence: CASSQDSRDAQFF. The CDR3 coding sequence is TGTGCCAGCAGCCAAGATTCCCGTGATGCGCAGTTCTTC.

At least ten counts were recorded for this clonotype. The rearrangement uses TRBV2 and TRBJ2-5; D gene uncertain. V lost 6 bases, J lost 5 bases, and 7 bases lay in between. This CDR3 region has 11 residues. Per the germline V gene, CDR1 is SNHLY and CDR2 is FYNNEI. CDR3: CASRVMETQYF. CDR3 in DNA: TGTGCCAGCAGGGTGATGGAGACCCAGTACTTC.

This clonotype was recorded many times. V and J are TRBV3-1 and TRBJ2-1; a weak D match, TRBD2 (6 bases). Germline V gene sequence: CDR1 LGHDT, CDR2 YNNKEL (reference sequence). Trimming stripped 0 bases from V and 4 bases from J, with 13 bases between. The CDR3 runs 16 residues. Here the CDR3 DNA reads TGTGCCAGCAGCCAAGAATGGGAGCTAGCGTACAATGAGCAGTTCTTC. This gives the protein CASSQEWELAYNEQFF.

This clonotype was observed at least ten times. This rearrangement joins TRBV27 to TRBJ2-1; possible D gene TRBD2, 7 bases. Trimming left V 5 bases short and J 4 bases short, with 21 bases between. Germline V gene lookup returns CDR1 MNHEY and CDR2 SMNVEV (reference sequence). This CDR3 is 17 amino acids long. CDR3 sequence: CASSPTEGDYSYNEQFF. DNA for the CDR3: TGTGCCAGCAGTCCGACGGAGGGGGACTATTCATACAATGAGCAGTTCTTC.

This clonotype was recorded at least ten times. J is TRBJ1-2 and V is TRBV3-1; possible D gene TRBD1, 6 bases. CDR1 is LGHDT, CDR2 YNNKEL, per germline (reference sequence). The ends were cut back, 2 bases at V and 7 bases at J, with 14 bases in the middle. The CDR3 contains 14 residues. CDR3 bases: TGTGCCAGCAGCCAACGGGGGGCGTATTCTGGCTACACCTTC. Residues: CASSQRGAYSGYTF.

The sample holds a few counts of this clonotype. The chain recombines TRBV27 with TRBJ2-3; the D is unclear. Germline-derived CDR1 and CDR2 are MNHEY and SMNVEV (reference sequence). This CDR3 contains 11 residues. V was trimmed by 10 bases and J by 2 bases, leaving 7 bases between them. The DNA of the CDR3 is TGTGCCACCCTGGTCACAGATACGCAGTATTTT. This translates into CATLVTDTQYF.

In regard to this clonotype: A much more abundant neighbour one base away suggests this may be a read error. This sequence joins TRBV28 and TRBJ1-1, with 8 bases aligning to TRBD1. Unmatched junction bases numbered 5, after V lost 5 bases and J lost 3 bases. Germline lookup yields CDR1 MDHEN and CDR2 SYDVKM. The CDR3 consists of 14 residues. CDR3 nucleotide sequence: TGTGCCAGCAGTGTGACAGGGGCGGACACTGAAGCTTTCTTT. It translates to CASSVTGADTEAFF.

There are many counts of this clonotype. CDR3 in DNA: TGTGCCAGCAGCTTACAGCTAAACTCCTACGAGCAGTACTTC. Protein product: CASSLQLNSYEQYF. V is TRBV7-2 and J is TRBJ2-7; unclear D gene. Trimming left V 2 bases short and J 0 bases short, with 8 bases between. This CDR3 is 14 amino acids long. Looked up from germline, CDR1 is SGHTA and CDR2 is FQGNSA.

The rearrangement links TRBV19 to TRBJ1-2; a weak D match, TRBD1 (6 bases). V lost 2 bases and J 1 base, leaving 14 bases between the germline ends. Germline V gene sequence: CDR1 LNHDA, CDR2 SQIVND (reference sequence). The CDR3 has 16 residues. The CDR3 region is CASSIIQDSINYGYTF. The CDR3 DNA is TGTGCCAGTAGTATAATCCAGGACAGCATTAACTATGGCTACACCTTC.

This clonotype was counted ten times or more. CDR3 protein: CASSRDGLSNQPQHF. The CDR3 coding sequence is TGTGCCAGCAGCCGGGACGGACTTAGCAATCAGCCCCAGCATTTT. The rearrangement uses TRBV2 and TRBJ1-5; weak D call: TRBD1 (5 bases). Trimming took 6 bases from V and 0 from J, leaving 12 bases between them. Germline V gives CDR1 SNHLY, CDR2 FYNNEI. The CDR3 has 15 amino acids.

Notes on this clonotype: One junction end does not reproduce the germline sequence, and a read error may be involved. The rearrangement joins TRBV27 to TRBJ2-1, with 9 bases identical to TRBD1. The length of the CDR3 is 16 residues. The germline V gene encodes CDR1 MNHEY and CDR2 SMNVEV (reference sequence). The CDR3 nucleotides read TGTGCCAGCAGTAGAAACAGGGGGCCCCCCTACAATGAGCAGCTCTTC. As protein: CASSRNRGPPYNEQLF.

The rearrangement uses TRBV27 and TRBJ2-1, with 9 bases aligning to TRBD2. Germline loops: CDR1 MNHEY, CDR2 SMNVEV (reference sequence). This CDR3 comprises 13 residues. After removal of 7 bases from V and 6 bases from J, the junction contained 4 bases not matched to a gene. CDR3 in DNA: TGTGCCAGCACTGCGGGAGGGCCCAATGAGCAGTTCTTC. Protein product: CASTAGGPNEQFF.

This clonotype was counted at least ten times. The V gene is TRBV12-3 or TRBV12-4, the J gene TRBJ1-1; possibly TRBD1 for D (6 bases). V gave up 7 bases and J gave up 6 bases, with 18 bases separating them. The CDR3 spans 14 residues. The CDR3 sequence is CASIYRDGRAEAFF. The CDR3 DNA follows: TGTGCCAGCATTTACAGGGATGGGAGGGCTGAAGCTTTCTTT.

This clonotype has more than one count but fewer than ten. The gene calls are TRBV10-1 and TRBJ1-5, with D unresolved. The germline V and J ends were trimmed by 6 bases and 6 bases, with 3 bases remaining between them. The CDR3 loop spans 10 amino acids. The germline CDR1 and CDR2 sequences are WNHNN and SYGVQD (reference sequence). In DNA, the CDR3 is TGCGCCAGCAGGAGTCAGCCCCAGCATTTT. Amino acid sequence: CASRSQPQHF.

With regard to this clonotype: The CDR3 end shows no conserved phenylalanine or tryptophan, and so a read error is likely. The chain has TRBV3-1 and TRBJ1-5; no clear D. Germline CDR1 reads LGHDT; CDR2 reads YNNKEL (reference sequence). V shed 0 bases and J shed 5 bases, with 2 bases lying between them. The CDR3 totals 12 residues. The CDR3 DNA follows: TGTGCCAGCAGCCAAGATGATCAGCCCCAGCATTTA. This sequence encodes CASSQDDQPQHL.

This clonotype was counted at least ten times. The J gene is TRBJ2-3, the V gene TRBV20-1, with a tentative D call TRBD2 (6 bases). The germline V gene encodes CDR1 DFQATT and CDR2 SNEGSKA (reference sequence). The CDR3 contains 15 residues. Between the trimmed V and J ends, which lost 0 bases and 2 bases, there was a span of 12 bases. CDR3 sequence reads: CSARDQAGATDTQYF. The CDR3 bases are TGCAGTGCTAGAGATCAAGCGGGTGCCACAGATACGCAGTATTTT.

The J gene is TRBJ2-7, the V gene TRBV27; 11 positions agree with TRBD1. Per the germline V gene, CDR1 is MNHEY and CDR2 is SMNVEV (reference sequence). CDR3 length: 14 amino acids. V was pared by 8 bases and J by 0 bases, with 3 bases of the junction left unmatched. The CDR3, as DNA: TGTGCCAGCGGTGGGACAGGGGGCTCCTACGAGCAGTACTTC. Translated, it gives CASGGTGGSYEQYF.

This clonotype was recorded many times. The CDR3 region has the DNA TGCAGCGTTGAACTAGCGGGAGTCTACGAGCAGTACTTC. As protein: CSVELAGVYEQYF. The chain is built from TRBV29-1 and TRBJ2-7, with 10 bases matching TRBD2. CDR1 and CDR2 (germline): SQVTM, ANQGSEA. Losses at the gene ends were 2 bases for V and 3 bases for J; bases not matched to a gene: 1. CDR3 length equals 13 residues.

This clonotype was seen at least ten times. The J gene is TRBJ1-1, the V gene TRBV28; 7 nucleotides agree with TRBD1. The CDR3 covers 14 residues. The germline V gene has CDR1 MDHEN and CDR2 SYDVKM. V was clipped by 5 bases and J by 5 bases; unmatched bases: 8. DNA for the CDR3: TGTGCCAGCAGTAGAGGGGGCGCATGGACTGAAGCTTTCTTT. Amino acid sequence: CASSRGGAWTEAFF.

This clonotype was observed a few times. The chain couples TRBV28 to TRBJ1-2, with TRBD1 matching over 12 bases. The CDR3 has 14 residues. The V gene end was trimmed by 8 bases and the J gene end by 8 bases; junction bases not matched to a gene: 9. Germline assignment: CDR1 MDHEN and CDR2 SYDVKM. In DNA, the CDR3 is TGTGCCAGCCGAACGGGACAGGGGGCAAGGGGCTACACCTTC. Translation: CASRTGQGARGYTF.

This sequence joins TRBV6-6 and TRBJ1-2, with 8 bases that match TRBD1. The CDR3 is made up of 15 amino acids. Germline CDR1 reads MNHNY; CDR2 reads SVGAGI (reference sequence). Trimming cost V 0 bases and J 6 bases; bases outside gene matches: 6. CDR3 nucleotide sequence: TGTGCCAGCAGTTACTCTCGGACAGGGACCGATGGCTACACCTTC. Its protein product is CASSYSRTGTDGYTF.

This clonotype was seen ten or more times. This chain connects TRBV6-1 to TRBJ2-1; TRBD1 matches at 11 bases. The germline CDR1 and CDR2 sequences are MNHNS and SASEGT. V lost 7 bases to trimming and J lost 5 bases; unmatched junction nucleotides: 13. The CDR3 has 17 residues. The chain's CDR3 is CASNSDRGRSGNNEQFF. CDR3 in DNA: TGTGCCAGCAACTCGGACAGGGGGCGGAGTGGTAACAATGAGCAGTTCTTC.

At least ten counts were recorded for this clonotype. The V call is TRBV5-1, the J call TRBJ2-7; no reliable D call. The CDR3 spans 14 residues. CDR1 is SGHRS, CDR2 YFSETQ, per germline. V was shortened by 2 bases and J by 2 bases, with 11 bases between the two germline ends. CDR3 protein: CASSFETQAYEQYF. CDR3 nucleotide sequence: TGCGCCAGCAGCTTCGAGACACAAGCCTACGAGCAGTACTTC.